A selection of T cell receptor beta chains follows, all from one sample in a study of sequential checkpoint blockade in melanoma. Some clones are missing from TCRdb's copy, which holds only in-frame ones; the method was immunoSEQ multiplex PCR. Of under 2,500 clones detected, under 30% appear once; the ten largest clones hold around a tenth. The source was tumor tissue (inferred from file names), collected from a patient given nivolumab and ipilimumab in sequence. The receptors originated from a human donor with melanoma. The CDR3 runs from the conserved cysteine through the conserved F or W. D genes are given only for firm matches. Some rows mark clone size as missing; the rest say once, few, many or name a class of expanded clone.

v_call: TRBV25-1; clone_size: .; d_call: TRBD1; j_call: TRBJ2-3; cdr3_aa: CASSAPGQGADTQYF; cdr3_nt: TGTGCCAGCAGTGCTCCGGGACAGGGGGCAGATACGCAGTATTTT
v_call: TRBV27; clone_size: few; d_call: .; j_call: TRBJ1-4; cdr3_aa: CASSPRGTNEKLFF; cdr3_nt: TGTGCCAGCAGTCCCAGAGGAACTAATGAAAAACTGTTTTTT
v_call: TRBV28; clone_size: .; d_call: .; j_call: TRBJ1-4; cdr3_aa: CASISATNEKLFF; cdr3_nt: TGTGCCAGCATAAGTGCAACTAATGAAAAACTGTTTTTT
v_call: TRBV19; clone_size: .; d_call: TRBD1; j_call: TRBJ2-7; cdr3_aa: CASSMPGTGNEQYF; cdr3_nt: TGTGCCAGTAGTATGCCGGGGACAGGGAACGAGCAGTACTTC
v_call: TRBV29-1; clone_size: .; d_call: TRBD1; j_call: TRBJ1-4; cdr3_aa: CSVEGGQGEEKLFF; cdr3_nt: TGCAGCGTTGAAGGGGGACAGGGCGAAGAAAAACTGTTTTTT
v_call: TRBV4-1; clone_size: .; d_call: .; j_call: TRBJ2-2; cdr3_aa: CASLPYVGHGSGELFF; cdr3_nt: TGCGCCAGCCTTCCCTACGTCGGGCATGGCTCCGGGGAGCTGTTTTTT
v_call: TRBV5-1; clone_size: .; d_call: .; j_call: TRBJ1-1; cdr3_aa: CASSLAGLGTEAFF; cdr3_nt: TGCGCCAGCAGCTTGGCGGGACTTGGCACTGAAGCTTTCTTT
v_call: TRBV6-8; clone_size: few; d_call: .; j_call: TRBJ1-2; cdr3_aa: CASSYTRWDGYTF; cdr3_nt: TGTGCCAGCAGTTACACACGGTGGGATGGCTACACCTTC
v_call: TRBV19; clone_size: few; d_call: TRBD1; j_call: TRBJ2-1; cdr3_aa: CASSGQGANNEQFF; cdr3_nt: TGTGCCAGTTCGGGACAGGGGGCTAACAATGAGCAGTTCTTC
v_call: TRBV6-8; clone_size: .; d_call: .; j_call: TRBJ2-2; cdr3_aa: CASSYPSNRVDTGELFF; cdr3_nt: TGTGCCAGCAGTTACCCCTCTAACAGGGTCGACACCGGGGAGCTGTTTTTT
v_call: TRBV6-8; clone_size: few; d_call: TRBD1; j_call: TRBJ1-5; cdr3_aa: CASSKDRGNQPQHF; cdr3_nt: TGTGCCAGCAGTAAAGACAGGGGCAATCAGCCCCAGCATTTT
v_call: TRBV29-1; clone_size: few; d_call: TRBD1; j_call: TRBJ1-2; cdr3_aa: CSVSGGLHYGYTF; cdr3_nt: TGCAGCGTTTCAGGGGGGCTGCACTATGGCTACACCTTC
v_call: TRBV9; clone_size: medium-sized; d_call: .; j_call: TRBJ1-2; cdr3_aa: CASRQEYYGYTF; cdr3_nt: TGTGCCAGCAGACAGGAGTACTATGGCTACACCTTC
v_call: TRBV10-3; clone_size: .; d_call: TRBD1; j_call: TRBJ2-6; cdr3_aa: CASRDRGTGANVLTF; cdr3_nt: TGTGCCAGCCGGGACAGGGGAACTGGGGCCAACGTCCTGACTTTC
v_call: TRBV2; clone_size: few; d_call: TRBD2; j_call: TRBJ2-1; cdr3_aa: CASTGGGDYNEQFF; cdr3_nt: TGTGCCAGCACCGGGGGGGGCGACTACAATGAGCAGTTCTTC
v_call: TRBV30; clone_size: .; d_call: TRBD1; j_call: TRBJ2-7; cdr3_aa: CAWSLDRATYEQYF; cdr3_nt: TGTGCCTGGAGCCTCGACAGGGCGACCTACGAGCAGTACTTC
v_call: TRBV6-8; clone_size: few; d_call: .; j_call: TRBJ1-1; cdr3_aa: CASSYSSGSTEAFF; cdr3_nt: TGTGCCAGCAGTTACTCGAGCGGTTCCACTGAAGCTTTCTTT
v_call: TRBV6-8; clone_size: few; d_call: TRBD2; j_call: TRBJ2-1; cdr3_aa: CASSYSTSGGDRYNEQFF; cdr3_nt: TGTGCCAGCAGTTACTCGACTAGCGGGGGGGACCGATACAATGAGCAGTTCTTC
v_call: TRBV16; clone_size: once; d_call: .; j_call: TRBJ2-7; cdr3_aa: CASSQSRTAGNYEQYF; cdr3_nt: TGTGCCAGCAGCCAATCTCGGACAGCCGGCAACTACGAGCAGTACTTC
v_call: TRBV11-3; clone_size: .; d_call: TRBD1; j_call: TRBJ2-7; cdr3_aa: CASSPPRDRSSYEQYF; cdr3_nt: TGTGCCAGCAGCCCGCCCCGGGACAGAAGCTCCTACGAGCAGTACTTC
v_call: TRBV19; clone_size: few; d_call: TRBD2; j_call: TRBJ2-1; cdr3_aa: CASSGGPGLALGNEQFF; cdr3_nt: TGTGCCAGTAGTGGGGGACCGGGACTAGCGTTAGGCAATGAGCAGTTCTTC
v_call: TRBV30; clone_size: .; d_call: .; j_call: TRBJ1-1; cdr3_aa: CAWGRGLNTEAFF; cdr3_nt: TGTGCCTGGGGGAGGGGGTTGAACACTGAAGCTTTCTTT
v_call: TRBV7-6; clone_size: .; d_call: .; j_call: TRBJ1-5; cdr3_aa: CASSLSGMGSDQPQHF; cdr3_nt: TGTGCCAGCAGCTTATCGGGCATGGGCTCTGATCAGCCCCAGCATTTT
v_call: TRBV11-3; clone_size: few; d_call: .; j_call: TRBJ1-6; cdr3_aa: CASSLIPGPRSNSPLHF; cdr3_nt: TGTGCCAGCAGCTTGATCCCGGGACCTCGGTCGAATTCACCCCTCCACTTT
v_call: TRBV4-1; clone_size: .; d_call: TRBD1; j_call: TRBJ2-4; cdr3_aa: CASSQVSGTGSGDIQYF; cdr3_nt: TGCGCCAGCAGCCAAGTATCCGGGACAGGGAGTGGTGACATTCAGTACTTC
v_call: TRBV28; clone_size: few; d_call: .; j_call: TRBJ1-3; cdr3_aa: CASSLMTVSSGNTIYF; cdr3_nt: TGTGCCAGCAGTCTCATGACGGTGAGCTCTGGAAACACCATATATTTT
v_call: TRBV12-5; clone_size: .; d_call: TRBD2; j_call: TRBJ2-1; cdr3_aa: CASGLGYGGANEQFF; cdr3_nt: TGTGCTAGTGGTTTGGGTTACGGGGGGGCTAATGAGCAGTTCTTC
v_call: TRBV11-3; clone_size: .; d_call: .; j_call: TRBJ1-1; cdr3_aa: CASSSLGVNTEAFF; cdr3_nt: TGTGCCAGCAGCTCGTTAGGGGTAAACACTGAAGCTTTCTTT
v_call: TRBV30; clone_size: .; d_call: TRBD2; j_call: TRBJ2-6; cdr3_aa: CAWSVAGSGANVLTF; cdr3_nt: TGTGCCTGGAGTGTAGCGGGGTCTGGGGCCAACGTCCTGACTTTC
v_call: TRBV19; clone_size: .; d_call: .; j_call: TRBJ2-3; cdr3_aa: CASSPWEASTDTQYF; cdr3_nt: TGTGCCAGTAGTCCGTGGGAGGCGAGCACAGATACGCAGTATTTT
v_call: TRBV2; clone_size: few; d_call: .; j_call: TRBJ1-3; cdr3_aa: CASSVPGISGNTIYF; cdr3_nt: TGTGCCAGCAGCGTCCCAGGGATCTCTGGAAACACCATATATTTT
v_call: TRBV18; clone_size: few; d_call: .; j_call: TRBJ1-1; cdr3_aa: CASSPGVTQQTFF; cdr3_nt: TGTGCCAGCTCACCAGGAGTCACACAGCAGACTTTCTTT
v_call: TRBV1; clone_size: .; d_call: .; j_call: TRBJ2-6; cdr3_aa: CASSQDGSPSGANVLTF; cdr3_nt: TGCGCCAGCAGCCAAGACGGGTCCCCATCTGGGGCCAACGTCCTGACTTTC
v_call: TRBV6-8; clone_size: .; d_call: TRBD1; j_call: TRBJ2-3; cdr3_aa: CASSDGQGTDTQYF; cdr3_nt: TGTGCCAGCAGTGACGGACAGGGCACAGATACGCAGTATTTT
v_call: TRBV5-1; clone_size: .; d_call: .; j_call: TRBJ1-6; cdr3_aa: CASSLYGVDNSPLHF; cdr3_nt: TGCGCCAGCAGCTTGTACGGGGTGGATAATTCACCCCTCCACTTT